This TCR beta chain was sequenced in a study of T cells in localized non-small cell lung cancer. Here immunoSEQ multiplex PCR was the method, and the copy in TCRdb shows in-frame clones only, minus some. Found here are around 41,000 clones, about nine tenths of them singletons; the top ten hold 2.6%. With 2 bases removed from V and 0 bases from J, the gap between germline ends came to 11 bases. CDR1 is MNHEY and CDR2 is SMNVEV in the germline V gene (reference sequence). The CDR3 spans 16 residues. The source material was peripheral blood, sampled before any cancer treatment. This chain uses TRBV27 with TRBJ2-4; no clear D gene. This TCR was sampled from a female donor over 55 with stage I squamous cell lung carcinoma. The CDR3 DNA reads as TGTGCCAGCAGTTTAAGTTGGCGTCTAGCCAAAAACATTCAGTACTTC. It is translated as CASSLSWRLAKNIQYF.